This is a list of T cell receptor beta chains from one sample in a study of T-cell memory formation after mild COVID-19. TCRdb re-called the 5' RACE reads with MiXCR, one entry per CDR3 protein. The sample lists about 560,000 distinct CDR3 sequences, about 18% occurring once. Sequenced material: PBMCs or a T cell subset sorted from them (not recorded which). The receptors originated from an adult woman who had mild COVID-19 (a few samples of this study predate the infection). Cell type and time point are not known. The CDR3 runs from the conserved cysteine through the conserved F or W. Fields, in order: D gene, J gene, V gene, clone size, CDR3 DNA, CDR3 protein. A D gene is named only where the DNA matches it firmly. Clone size is not always given. Where it is, it says once, few, many or a class for expanded clones.

d_gene: .
j_gene: TRBJ1-5
v_gene: TRBV6-1
abundance: few
CDR3nt: TGTGCCAGCAGGCTAGGGGCTCGAGGGGATCAGCCCCAGCATTTT
CDR3aa: CASRLGARGDQPQHF

d_gene: TRBD1
j_gene: TRBJ1-2
v_gene: TRBV7-9
abundance: few
CDR3nt: TGTGCCAGCAGCTTAGGGGACAGGACATATGGCTACACCTTC
CDR3aa: CASSLGDRTYGYTF

d_gene: .
j_gene: TRBJ1-6
v_gene: TRBV24-1
abundance: .
CDR3nt: TGTGCCACCAGTGATTTGCCCGATTCACCCCTCCACTTT
CDR3aa: CATSDLPDSPLHF

d_gene: TRBD2
j_gene: TRBJ2-2
v_gene: TRBV27
abundance: .
CDR3nt: TGTGCCAGCAGTTTATCGGGGTTTTGGACTAGCGGGAGTACCGGGGAGCTGTTTTTT
CDR3aa: CASSLSGFWTSGSTGELFF

d_gene: .
j_gene: TRBJ2-5
v_gene: TRBV30
abundance: .
CDR3nt: TGTGCCTGGAGTGGTCACAGGGAAGAGACCCAGTACTTC
CDR3aa: CAWSGHREETQYF

d_gene: .
j_gene: TRBJ1-6
v_gene: TRBV5-1
abundance: .
CDR3nt: TGCGCCAGCAGCTTGGGTCAGGGGAGTACTTCACCCCTCCACTTT
CDR3aa: CASSLGQGSTSPLHF

d_gene: TRBD1
j_gene: TRBJ2-3
v_gene: TRBV7-3
abundance: .
CDR3nt: TGTGCCAGCAGTATGGGACAGAACACAGATACGCAGTATTTT
CDR3aa: CASSMGQNTDTQYF

d_gene: .
j_gene: TRBJ1-2
v_gene: TRBV6-6
abundance: few
CDR3nt: TGTGCCAGCCGTCCCCCCGGAAGTGTTACTAACTATGGCTACACCTTC
CDR3aa: CASRPPGSVTNYGYTF

d_gene: TRBD2
j_gene: TRBJ2-2
v_gene: TRBV3-1
abundance: .
CDR3nt: TGTGCCAGCAGCCAGGAACTCCTAGCGGGAGGTTACACCGGGGAGCTGTTTTTT
CDR3aa: CASSQELLAGGYTGELFF

d_gene: .
j_gene: TRBJ1-2
v_gene: TRBV18
abundance: few
CDR3nt: TGTGCCAGCTCACCATCTGGACCTCCGGGCTACACCTTC
CDR3aa: CASSPSGPPGYTF

d_gene: .
j_gene: TRBJ1-5
v_gene: TRBV19
abundance: .
CDR3nt: TGTGCCAGTAGTTCCCGGGCCCCCGCAACTTATAGCAATCAGCCCCAGCATTTT
CDR3aa: CASSSRAPATYSNQPQHF

d_gene: TRBD2
j_gene: TRBJ2-7
v_gene: TRBV24-1
abundance: few
CDR3nt: TGTGCCACCAGTGGCCATGCGGAGCGGGGCTACGAGCAGTACTTC
CDR3aa: CATSGHAERGYEQYF

d_gene: .
j_gene: TRBJ1-2
v_gene: TRBV24-1
abundance: few
CDR3nt: TGTGCCACCAGTGATGGAACAGGAAAAGAGTATGGCTACACCTTC
CDR3aa: CATSDGTGKEYGYTF

d_gene: .
j_gene: TRBJ1-5
v_gene: TRBV15
abundance: .
CDR3nt: TGTGCCACCAGCAGGGACAGAACTCTTCAGCCCCAGCATTTT
CDR3aa: CATSRDRTLQPQHF

d_gene: TRBD1
j_gene: TRBJ1-4
v_gene: TRBV5-1
abundance: few
CDR3nt: TGCGCCAGCAGCACGGCCGGGACAGATAATGAAAAACTGTTTTTT
CDR3aa: CASSTAGTDNEKLFF

d_gene: TRBD2
j_gene: TRBJ2-3
v_gene: TRBV20-1
abundance: .
CDR3nt: TGCAGTGCTAGAGCGGGACTAGCGGGGGGCACAGATACGCAGTATTTT
CDR3aa: CSARAGLAGGTDTQYF

d_gene: .
j_gene: TRBJ2-7
v_gene: TRBV19
abundance: .
CDR3nt: TGTGCCAGTAGTAGAGACAGGTACTCCTACGAGCAGTACTTC
CDR3aa: CASSRDRYSYEQYF

d_gene: .
j_gene: TRBJ2-3
v_gene: TRBV3-1
abundance: .
CDR3nt: TGTGCCAGCAGCCAAAACCTCGAGTCCGGGGGCACAGATACGCAGTATTTT
CDR3aa: CASSQNLESGGTDTQYF

d_gene: TRBD2
j_gene: TRBJ2-3
v_gene: TRBV4-3
abundance: few
CDR3nt: TGCGCCAGCAGCCAAGACTGGGGCGGGAGGGCCTTAGATACGCAGTATTTT
CDR3aa: CASSQDWGGRALDTQYF

d_gene: TRBD1
j_gene: TRBJ2-1
v_gene: TRBV11-2
abundance: few
CDR3nt: TGTGCCAGCAGCTCACGACAGGGGAAGAATGAGCAGTTCTTC
CDR3aa: CASSSRQGKNEQFF

d_gene: .
j_gene: TRBJ2-5
v_gene: TRBV12-3/TRBV12-4
abundance: few
CDR3nt: TGTGCCAGCAGTTCCGGGGGCCAGTACCAAGAGACCCAGTACTTC
CDR3aa: CASSSGGQYQETQYF

d_gene: .
j_gene: TRBJ2-5
v_gene: TRBV10-1
abundance: .
CDR3nt: TGCGCCAGTCCTTACAGAATGGAGACCCAGTACTTC
CDR3aa: CASPYRMETQYF

d_gene: .
j_gene: TRBJ2-5
v_gene: TRBV11-2
abundance: .
CDR3nt: TGTGCCAGCAGTCTTGCACTCCTTCGGGGAGAGACCCAGTACTTC
CDR3aa: CASSLALLRGETQYF

d_gene: .
j_gene: TRBJ2-5
v_gene: TRBV5-1
abundance: few
CDR3nt: TGCGCCAGCAGCTTGATCCAGGGACAAGAGACCCAGTACTTC
CDR3aa: CASSLIQGQETQYF

d_gene: TRBD2
j_gene: TRBJ2-1
v_gene: TRBV23-1
abundance: .
CDR3nt: TGCGCCAGCAGAGGGCTAGCGGGATGCCCCAGCTCCTACAATGAGCAGTTCTTC
CDR3aa: CASRGLAGCPSSYNEQFF

d_gene: .
j_gene: TRBJ2-2
v_gene: TRBV7-2
abundance: few
CDR3nt: TGTGCCAGCAGCTTGGGGGTCGGGGAGCTGTTTTTT
CDR3aa: CASSLGVGELFF

d_gene: .
j_gene: TRBJ2-7
v_gene: TRBV24-1
abundance: .
CDR3nt: TGTGCCACCAGTGCGTCGGGGGCAGCCTACGAGCAGTACTTC
CDR3aa: CATSASGAAYEQYF

d_gene: .
j_gene: TRBJ2-1
v_gene: TRBV18
abundance: .
CDR3nt: TGTGCCACTGTAGGACAGACTGATGAGCAGTTCTTC
CDR3aa: CATVGQTDEQFF

d_gene: .
j_gene: TRBJ1-6
v_gene: TRBV6-5
abundance: once
CDR3nt: TGTGCCAGCAGTTACTCAGGGAATTGGGCTAATTCACCCCTCCACTTT
CDR3aa: CASSYSGNWANSPLHF

d_gene: .
j_gene: TRBJ1-5
v_gene: TRBV12-3/TRBV12-4
abundance: few
CDR3nt: TGTGCCAGCAGTTTAACGGGCTCCGCAGGCTACTCCCTGGGGGCTTATAGCAATCAGCCCCAGCATTTT
CDR3aa: CASSLTGSAGYSLGAYSNQPQHF

d_gene: TRBD1
j_gene: TRBJ1-1
v_gene: TRBV20-1
abundance: .
CDR3nt: TGCAGTGCTCCCGCCCTGGCCAGGGGGCACACTGAAGCTTTCTTT
CDR3aa: CSAPALARGHTEAFF

d_gene: TRBD2
j_gene: TRBJ2-7
v_gene: TRBV29-1
abundance: .
CDR3nt: TGCAGCGTTGAACGGCTAGCGGGAGGGCTCTCCTCCAACGAGCAGTACTTC
CDR3aa: CSVERLAGGLSSNEQYF

d_gene: .
j_gene: TRBJ1-2
v_gene: TRBV6-5
abundance: .
CDR3nt: TGTGCCAGCAGGCGGGAGGCCACCGGTGGCTACACCTTC
CDR3aa: CASRREATGGYTF

d_gene: TRBD1
j_gene: TRBJ2-7
v_gene: TRBV6-5
abundance: many
CDR3nt: TGTGCCAGCAGTTACAAGGGGGCAAGGACCTACGAGCAGTACTTC
CDR3aa: CASSYKGARTYEQYF

d_gene: TRBD1
j_gene: TRBJ2-1
v_gene: TRBV19
abundance: few
CDR3nt: TGTGCCAGTAGTCCTTACAGGGGCTTAGGCAATGAGCAGTTCTTC
CDR3aa: CASSPYRGLGNEQFF

d_gene: TRBD2
j_gene: TRBJ2-7
v_gene: TRBV5-1
abundance: .
CDR3nt: TGCGCCAGCAGACCCTCGAGCGGGAGAATCAACGAGCAGTACTTC
CDR3aa: CASRPSSGRINEQYF

d_gene: .
j_gene: TRBJ2-2
v_gene: TRBV11-3
abundance: few
CDR3nt: TGTGCCAGCAGCTCGACAGTAAACACCGGGGAGCTGTTTTTT
CDR3aa: CASSSTVNTGELFF

d_gene: .
j_gene: TRBJ2-7
v_gene: TRBV6-5
abundance: few
CDR3nt: TGTGCCAGCAGGAAAACCGGGACGGCAGCCCGGGGGCAGTACTTC
CDR3aa: CASRKTGTAARGQYF

d_gene: .
j_gene: TRBJ2-5
v_gene: TRBV19
abundance: .
CDR3nt: TGTGCCAGTAGTATTGGATGGGGCGAGATTAAAGAGACCCAGTACTTC
CDR3aa: CASSIGWGEIKETQYF

d_gene: .
j_gene: TRBJ2-1
v_gene: TRBV6-5
abundance: few
CDR3nt: TGTGCCAGCAGTTACTCACTGGGTAGCTCTTCATCCTACAATGAGCAGTTCTTC
CDR3aa: CASSYSLGSSSSYNEQFF

d_gene: TRBD2
j_gene: TRBJ2-1
v_gene: TRBV7-6
abundance: .
CDR3nt: TGTGCCAGCAGCTACAGCGGGGGGGGCTACAATGAGCAGTTCTTC
CDR3aa: CASSYSGGGYNEQFF

d_gene: TRBD2
j_gene: TRBJ2-2
v_gene: TRBV9
abundance: .
CDR3nt: TGTGCCAGCAGCGCAAGAGCGGGAGCTGGGACCGGGGAGCTGTTTTTT
CDR3aa: CASSARAGAGTGELFF

d_gene: .
j_gene: TRBJ2-3
v_gene: TRBV15
abundance: .
CDR3nt: TGTGCCACCAGCCACGCCCTCGGGCTGGCAGATACGCAGTATTTT
CDR3aa: CATSHALGLADTQYF

d_gene: TRBD1
j_gene: TRBJ2-2
v_gene: TRBV18
abundance: many
CDR3nt: TGTGCCAGCTCCTCCCACCCGGGACAGGGTATTGCCGGGGAGCTGTTTTTT
CDR3aa: CASSSHPGQGIAGELFF

d_gene: TRBD2
j_gene: TRBJ2-1
v_gene: TRBV3-1
abundance: .
CDR3nt: TGTGCCAGCAGCTTGGGACTAGCGGGGGGGCCCGATGAGCAGTTCTTC
CDR3aa: CASSLGLAGGPDEQFF

d_gene: TRBD1
j_gene: TRBJ1-2
v_gene: TRBV15
abundance: few
CDR3nt: TGTGCCACCAGCAGCCAGAGGGACAGAGCTAACTATGGCTACACCTTC
CDR3aa: CATSSQRDRANYGYTF

d_gene: TRBD1
j_gene: TRBJ2-1
v_gene: TRBV6-5
abundance: many
CDR3nt: TGCGCCAGCAGCTACGGGACAGGCTATAATGAGCAGTTCTTC
CDR3aa: CASSYGTGYNEQFF

d_gene: TRBD2
j_gene: TRBJ2-1
v_gene: TRBV29-1
abundance: few
CDR3nt: TGCAGCGTTGAAGAGCCCCGTTCCGGGACTAGCGGGAGGGCCTTCAATGAGCAGTTCTTC
CDR3aa: CSVEEPRSGTSGRAFNEQFF

d_gene: TRBD1
j_gene: TRBJ2-7
v_gene: TRBV5-1
abundance: .
CDR3nt: TGCGCCAGCAGCTTGGTCACAGGGGGAGGAGGCGAGCAGTACTTC
CDR3aa: CASSLVTGGGGEQYF

d_gene: TRBD2
j_gene: TRBJ2-7
v_gene: TRBV6-2/TRBV6-3
abundance: few
CDR3nt: TGTGCCACCGACAGCGGGGGGATAGAGCAGTACTTC
CDR3aa: CATDSGGIEQYF

d_gene: .
j_gene: TRBJ2-6
v_gene: TRBV6-5
abundance: many
CDR3nt: TGTGCCAGCAGCCGAGGAGGGGGCCCTGGGGCCAACGTCCTGACTTTC
CDR3aa: CASSRGGGPGANVLTF

d_gene: .
j_gene: TRBJ2-1
v_gene: TRBV6-5
abundance: .
CDR3nt: TGTGCCAGCAGTTACGGGGTCGCGGCAGGGGAGCAGTTCTTC
CDR3aa: CASSYGVAAGEQFF

d_gene: .
j_gene: TRBJ1-1
v_gene: TRBV9
abundance: .
CDR3nt: TGTGCCAGCAGCGTAGGGGGGGCGAACACTGAAGCTTTCTTT
CDR3aa: CASSVGGANTEAFF

d_gene: TRBD1
j_gene: TRBJ2-1
v_gene: TRBV27
abundance: .
CDR3nt: TGTGCCAGCACCGGTGTATGGGACAGGGAGGGCAATGAGCAGTTCTTC
CDR3aa: CASTGVWDREGNEQFF

d_gene: .
j_gene: TRBJ2-7
v_gene: TRBV19
abundance: few
CDR3nt: TGTGCCAGTAGTATTACAGGGAGCATCTACGAGCAGTACTTC
CDR3aa: CASSITGSIYEQYF